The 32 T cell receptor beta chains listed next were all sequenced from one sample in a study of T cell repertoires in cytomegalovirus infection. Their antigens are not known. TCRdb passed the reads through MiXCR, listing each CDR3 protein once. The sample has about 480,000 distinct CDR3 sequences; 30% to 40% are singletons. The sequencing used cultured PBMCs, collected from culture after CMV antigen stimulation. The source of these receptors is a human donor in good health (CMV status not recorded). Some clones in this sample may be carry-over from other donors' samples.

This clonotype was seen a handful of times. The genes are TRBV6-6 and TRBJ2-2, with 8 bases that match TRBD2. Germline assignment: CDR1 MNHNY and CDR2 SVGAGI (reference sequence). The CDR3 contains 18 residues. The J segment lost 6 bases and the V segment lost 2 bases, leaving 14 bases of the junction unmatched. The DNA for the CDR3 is TGTGCCAGCAGTTACCCCCGAGAGGGGAGCGGGAGTCCCGGGGAGCTGTTTTTT. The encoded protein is CASSYPREGSGSPGELFF.

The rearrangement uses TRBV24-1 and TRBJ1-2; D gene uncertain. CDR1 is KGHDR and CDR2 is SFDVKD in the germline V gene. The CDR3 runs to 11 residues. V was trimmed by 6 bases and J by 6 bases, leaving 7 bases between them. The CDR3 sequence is CATSTLDGYTF. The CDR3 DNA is TGTGCCACCAGTACATTAGATGGCTACACCTTC.

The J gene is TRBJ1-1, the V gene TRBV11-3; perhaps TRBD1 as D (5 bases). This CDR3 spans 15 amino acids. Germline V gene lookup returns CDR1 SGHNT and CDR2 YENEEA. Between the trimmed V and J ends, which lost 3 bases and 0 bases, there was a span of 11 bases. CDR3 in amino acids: CASSLTDSMNTEAFF. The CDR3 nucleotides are TGTGCCAGCAGCTTGACAGATTCCATGAACACTGAAGCTTTCTTT.

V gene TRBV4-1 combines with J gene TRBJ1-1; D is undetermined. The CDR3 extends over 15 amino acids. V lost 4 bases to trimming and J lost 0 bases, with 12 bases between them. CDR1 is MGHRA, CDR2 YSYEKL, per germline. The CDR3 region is CASSRPGGVNTEAFF. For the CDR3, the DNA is TGCGCCAGCAGCCGGCCCGGTGGGGTGAACACTGAAGCTTTCTTT.

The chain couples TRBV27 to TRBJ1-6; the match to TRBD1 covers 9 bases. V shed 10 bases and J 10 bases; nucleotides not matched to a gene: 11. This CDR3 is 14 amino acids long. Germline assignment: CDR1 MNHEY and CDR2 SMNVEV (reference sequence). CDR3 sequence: CATAPGTGKSPLHF. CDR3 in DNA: TGTGCCACCGCCCCCGGGACAGGGAAATCACCCCTCCACTTT.

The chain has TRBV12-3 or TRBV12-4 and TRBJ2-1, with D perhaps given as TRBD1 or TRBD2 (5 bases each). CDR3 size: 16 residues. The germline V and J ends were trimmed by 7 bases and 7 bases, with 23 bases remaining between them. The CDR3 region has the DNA TGTGCCAGCACCGAGGGACCGCCTCAGTCGAAAAATGAGCAGTTCTTC. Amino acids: CASTEGPPQSKNEQFF.

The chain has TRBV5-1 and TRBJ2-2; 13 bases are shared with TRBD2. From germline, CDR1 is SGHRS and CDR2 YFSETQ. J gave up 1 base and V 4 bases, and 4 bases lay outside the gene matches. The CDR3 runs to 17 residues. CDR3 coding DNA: TGCGCCAGCAGCACAGGACTAGCGGGAGTGAACACCGGGGAGCTGTTTTTT. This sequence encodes CASSTGLAGVNTGELFF. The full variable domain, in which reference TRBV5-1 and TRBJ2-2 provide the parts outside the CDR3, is KAGVTQTPRYLIKTRGQQVTLSCSPISGHRSVSWYQQTPGQGLQFLFEYFSETQRNKGNFPGRFSGRQFSNSRSEMNVSTLELGDSALYLCASSTGLAGVNTGELFFGEGSRLTVL.

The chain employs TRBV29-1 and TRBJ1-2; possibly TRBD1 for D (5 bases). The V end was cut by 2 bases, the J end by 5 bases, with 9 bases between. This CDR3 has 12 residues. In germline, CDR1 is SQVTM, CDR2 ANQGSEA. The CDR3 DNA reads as TGCAGCGTTGAACAGGGAAAATATGGCTACACCTTC. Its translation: CSVEQGKYGYTF.

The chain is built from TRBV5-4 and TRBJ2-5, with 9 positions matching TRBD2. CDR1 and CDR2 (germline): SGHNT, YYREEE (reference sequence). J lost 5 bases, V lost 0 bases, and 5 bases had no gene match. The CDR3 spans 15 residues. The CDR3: CASSLVSGSGETQYF. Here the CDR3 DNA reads TGTGCCAGCAGCTTGGTTAGCGGGAGTGGGGAGACCCAGTACTTC.

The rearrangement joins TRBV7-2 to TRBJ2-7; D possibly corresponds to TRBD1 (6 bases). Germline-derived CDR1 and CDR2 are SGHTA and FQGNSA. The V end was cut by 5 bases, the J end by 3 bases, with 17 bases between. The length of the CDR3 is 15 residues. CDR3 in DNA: TGTGCCAGCAGCGCCCGCGACACAGGGCACTACGAGCAGTACTTC. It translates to CASSARDTGHYEQYF.

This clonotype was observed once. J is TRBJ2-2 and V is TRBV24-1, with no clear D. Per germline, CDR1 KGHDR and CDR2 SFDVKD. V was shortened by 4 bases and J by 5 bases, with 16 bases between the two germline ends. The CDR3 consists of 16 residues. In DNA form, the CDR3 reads TGTGCCACCAGTGACCCCCCCGATGGGAATACCGGGGAGCTGTTTTTT. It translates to CATSDPPDGNTGELFF.

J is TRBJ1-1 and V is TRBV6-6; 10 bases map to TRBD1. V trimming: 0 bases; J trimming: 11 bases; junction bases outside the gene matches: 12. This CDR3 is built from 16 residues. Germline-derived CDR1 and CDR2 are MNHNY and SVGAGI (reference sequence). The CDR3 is CASSYSGPGQGFFAFF. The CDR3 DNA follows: TGTGCCAGCAGTTACTCAGGTCCGGGACAGGGGTTCTTCGCTTTCTTT.

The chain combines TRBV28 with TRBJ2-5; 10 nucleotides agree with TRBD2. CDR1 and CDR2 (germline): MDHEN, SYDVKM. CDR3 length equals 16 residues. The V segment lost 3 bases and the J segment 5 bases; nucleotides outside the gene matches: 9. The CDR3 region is CASSLPIAGGAETQYF. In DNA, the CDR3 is TGTGCCAGCAGTTTGCCGATAGCGGGAGGCGCCGAGACCCAGTACTTC.

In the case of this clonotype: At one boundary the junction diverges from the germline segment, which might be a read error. As DNA, the CDR3 is TGTGCCAGCAGCCTAGCGGGAGCAGAAGTGGAGACCCAGTACTTC. This gives the protein CASSLAGAEVETQYF. The J gene is TRBJ2-5, the V gene TRBV7-2; the match to TRBD2 covers 10 bases. The CDR3 contains 15 residues. Germline V CDR1 and CDR2: SGHTA, FQGNSA.

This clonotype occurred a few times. CDR3 DNA: TGTGCCAGCAGCCAAGCCGGGACAGGGGCGAACGATTATAATTCACCCCTCCACTTT. Its protein is CASSQAGTGANDYNSPLHF. The V and J genes are TRBV4-2 and TRBJ1-6; 10 nucleotides match TRBD1. This CDR3 region has 19 residues. CDR1 and CDR2 (germline): LGHNA, YNFKEQ. The V gene end was trimmed by 1 base and the J gene end by 4 bases; junction bases not matched to a gene: 10.

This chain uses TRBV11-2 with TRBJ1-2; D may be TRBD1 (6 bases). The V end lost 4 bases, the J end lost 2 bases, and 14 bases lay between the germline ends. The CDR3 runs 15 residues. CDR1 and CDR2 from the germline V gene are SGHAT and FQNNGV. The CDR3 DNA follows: TGTGCCAGCAGCTACGCCGGGGGCAGCAACTATGGCTACACCTTC. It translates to CASSYAGGSNYGYTF.

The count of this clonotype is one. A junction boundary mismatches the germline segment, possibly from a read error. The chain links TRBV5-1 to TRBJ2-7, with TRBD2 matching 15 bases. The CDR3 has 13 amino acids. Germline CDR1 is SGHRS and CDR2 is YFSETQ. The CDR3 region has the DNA TGCGCCAGCAGCTTGGCCGGGACTAGCGGGAGGCGCTTC. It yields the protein CASSLAGTSGRRF.

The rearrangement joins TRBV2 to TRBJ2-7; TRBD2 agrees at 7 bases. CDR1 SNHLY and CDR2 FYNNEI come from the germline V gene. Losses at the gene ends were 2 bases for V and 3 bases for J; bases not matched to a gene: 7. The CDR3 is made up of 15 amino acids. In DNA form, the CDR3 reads TGTGCCAGCAGTGAAACGGGAGGCTTGAACTACGAGCAGTACTTC. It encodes CASSETGGLNYEQYF.

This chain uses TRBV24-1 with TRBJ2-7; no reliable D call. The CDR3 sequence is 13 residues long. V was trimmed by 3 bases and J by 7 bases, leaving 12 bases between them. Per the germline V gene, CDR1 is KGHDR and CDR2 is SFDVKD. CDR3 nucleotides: TGTGCCACCAGTGATACCCTCCACGGGGAGCAGTACTTC. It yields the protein CATSDTLHGEQYF.

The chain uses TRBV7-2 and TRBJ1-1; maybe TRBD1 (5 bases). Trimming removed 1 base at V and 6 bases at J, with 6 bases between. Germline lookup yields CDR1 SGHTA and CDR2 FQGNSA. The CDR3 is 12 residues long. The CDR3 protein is CASSLETAEAFF. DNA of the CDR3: TGTGCCAGCAGCTTAGAGACAGCTGAAGCTTTCTTT.

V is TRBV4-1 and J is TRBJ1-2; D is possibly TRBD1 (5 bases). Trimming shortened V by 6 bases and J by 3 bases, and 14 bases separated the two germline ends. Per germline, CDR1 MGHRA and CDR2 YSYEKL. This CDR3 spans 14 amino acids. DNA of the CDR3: TGCGCCAGCAGGGGGGTAGGGAAGGACTATGGCTACACCTTC. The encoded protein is CASRGVGKDYGYTF.

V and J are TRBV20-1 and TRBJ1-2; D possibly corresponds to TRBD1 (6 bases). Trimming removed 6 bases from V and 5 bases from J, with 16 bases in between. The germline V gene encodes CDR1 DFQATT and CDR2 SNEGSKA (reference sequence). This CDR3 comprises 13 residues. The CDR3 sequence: CSAGGGRGYGYTF. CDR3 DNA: TGCAGTGCAGGAGGGGGTAGAGGTTATGGCTACACCTTC.

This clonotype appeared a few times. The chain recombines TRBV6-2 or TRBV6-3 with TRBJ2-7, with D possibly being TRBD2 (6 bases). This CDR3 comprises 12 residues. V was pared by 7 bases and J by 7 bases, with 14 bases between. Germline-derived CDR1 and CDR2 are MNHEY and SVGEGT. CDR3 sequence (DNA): TGTGCCAGCAATCGAGGAGGGAGAGAGCAGTACGTC. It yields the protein CASNRGGREQYV.

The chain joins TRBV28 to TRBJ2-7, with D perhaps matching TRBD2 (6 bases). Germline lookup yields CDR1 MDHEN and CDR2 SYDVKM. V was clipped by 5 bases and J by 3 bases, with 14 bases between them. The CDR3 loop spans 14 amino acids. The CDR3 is CASSTVAEIYEQYF. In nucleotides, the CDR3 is TGTGCCAGCAGTACCGTAGCGGAGATCTACGAGCAGTACTTC.

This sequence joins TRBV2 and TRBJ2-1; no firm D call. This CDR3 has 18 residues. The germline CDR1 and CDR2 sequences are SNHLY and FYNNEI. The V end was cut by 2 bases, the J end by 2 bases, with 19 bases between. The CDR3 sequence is CASSESLGPLAPYNEQFF. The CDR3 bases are TGTGCCAGCAGTGAATCGCTGGGTCCTCTCGCCCCCTACAATGAGCAGTTCTTC.

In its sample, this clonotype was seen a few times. CDR3 DNA sequence: TGTGCCAGCAGTTGGGGACAGGGTAATCAGCCCCAGCATTTT. Translating it yields CASSWGQGNQPQHF. The chain employs TRBV28 and TRBJ1-5, with 9 bases identical to TRBD1. Germline CDR1 and CDR2: MDHEN and SYDVKM. The CDR3 runs 14 residues. V shed 4 bases and J 4 bases; nucleotides not matched to a gene: 2.

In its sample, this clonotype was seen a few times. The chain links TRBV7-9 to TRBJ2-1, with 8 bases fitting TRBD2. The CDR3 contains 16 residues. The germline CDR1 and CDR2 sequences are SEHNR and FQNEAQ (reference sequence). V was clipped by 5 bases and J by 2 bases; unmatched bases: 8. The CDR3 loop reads CASSERGGRTYNEQFF. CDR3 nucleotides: TGTGCCAGCAGCGAGCGTGGCGGGAGGACCTACAATGAGCAGTTCTTC.

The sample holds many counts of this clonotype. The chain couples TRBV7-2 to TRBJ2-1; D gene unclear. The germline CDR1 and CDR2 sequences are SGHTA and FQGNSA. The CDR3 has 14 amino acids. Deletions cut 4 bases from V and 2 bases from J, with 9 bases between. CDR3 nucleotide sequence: TGTGCCAGCAGCTATGACCCGACCTACAATGAGCAGTTCTTC. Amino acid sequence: CASSYDPTYNEQFF.

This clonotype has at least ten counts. CDR3 sequence: CASSLVFRENEKLFF. The CDR3 DNA reads TGTGCCAGCAGCTTAGTATTCAGAGAAAATGAAAAACTGTTTTTT. This chain uses TRBV7-2 with TRBJ1-4; no definite D call. V lost 1 base and J 5 bases, leaving 11 bases between the germline ends. Germline-derived CDR1 and CDR2 are SGHTA and FQGNSA. There are 15 residues in the CDR3.

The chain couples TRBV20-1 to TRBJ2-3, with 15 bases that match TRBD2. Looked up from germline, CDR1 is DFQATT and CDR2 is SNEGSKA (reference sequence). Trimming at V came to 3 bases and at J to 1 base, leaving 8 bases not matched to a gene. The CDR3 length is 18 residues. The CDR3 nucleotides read TGCAGTGCTAGGGCGGGACTAGCGGGAGGAATGGGCACAGATACGCAGTATTTT. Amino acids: CSARAGLAGGMGTDTQYF.

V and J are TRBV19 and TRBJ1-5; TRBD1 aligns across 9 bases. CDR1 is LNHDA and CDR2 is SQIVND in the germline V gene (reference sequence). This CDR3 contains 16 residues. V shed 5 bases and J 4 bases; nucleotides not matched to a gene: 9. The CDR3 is CASSGTGTGRNQPQHF. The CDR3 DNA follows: TGTGCCAGTAGTGGAACCGGGACAGGGAGGAATCAGCCCCAGCATTTT. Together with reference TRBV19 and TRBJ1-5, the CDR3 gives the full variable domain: DGGITQSPKYLFRKEGQNVTLSCEQNLNHDAMYWYRQDPGQGLRLIYYSQIVNDFQKGDIAEGYSVSREKKESFPLTVTSAQKNPTAFYLCASSGTGTGRNQPQHFGDGTRLSIL.

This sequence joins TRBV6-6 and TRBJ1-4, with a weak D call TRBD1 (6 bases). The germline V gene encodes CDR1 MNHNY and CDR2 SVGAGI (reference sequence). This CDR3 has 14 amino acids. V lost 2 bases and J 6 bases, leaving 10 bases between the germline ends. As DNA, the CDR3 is TGTGCCAGCAGTTACGGACAGCGGGATGAAAAACTGTTTTTT. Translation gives CASSYGQRDEKLFF.